Presented here are 5 T cell receptor beta chains from one specimen sequenced in a study of T cell responses to AZD1222 COVID-19 vaccine. Produced via immunoSEQ multiplex PCR; TCRdb's table is partial and in-frame only. This table has over 150,000 clones, less than 90% appearing once. This specimen consisted of peripheral blood, obtained on day 0 of MenACWY control vaccination. The source of these receptors is an adult in good health.

V gene TRBV2 combines with J gene TRBJ2-7; weak D call: TRBD1 (6 bases). Germline V gene lookup returns CDR1 SNHLY and CDR2 FYNNEI. The CDR3 is made up of 13 amino acids. V was clipped by 5 bases and J by 3 bases, with 11 bases between them. The CDR3 DNA sequence: TGTGCCAGCAGTAGAGGGACATTCTACGAGCAGTACGTC. Protein: CASSRGTFYEQYV.

This rearrangement joins TRBV20-1 to TRBJ1-5; tentatively, D is TRBD1 (5 bases). The CDR3 has 16 residues. Looked up from germline, CDR1 is DFQATT and CDR2 is SNEGSKA (reference sequence). Trimming pared 3 bases from V and 1 base from J, leaving 16 bases between. CDR3 in amino acids: CSASPPRGQSNQPQHF. CDR3 nucleotides: TGCAGTGCTAGTCCCCCCCGGGGCCAAAGCAATCAGCCCCAGCATTTT.

Only a few counts were recorded for this clone. J is TRBJ2-2 and V is TRBV2; 7 bases map to TRBD1. The CDR3 spans 15 residues. Per germline, CDR1 SNHLY and CDR2 FYNNEI. J was trimmed by 0 bases and V by 6 bases; bases with no gene match: 4. CDR3 region: CASRRTGPNTGELFF. The CDR3 region has the DNA TGTGCCAGCAGGAGGACAGGACCGAACACCGGGGAGCTGTTTTTT.

The chain joins TRBV19 to TRBJ2-7; D tentatively reads TRBD1 or TRBD2 (5 bases each). V was shortened by 1 base and J by 5 bases, with 12 bases between the two germline ends. In germline, CDR1 is LNHDA, CDR2 SQIVND (reference sequence). The CDR3 sequence is 14 residues long. The CDR3 DNA is TGTGCCAGTAGTATAGGGGCAGGGAGTGACGAGCAGTACTTC. Translation gives CASSIGAGSDEQYF. The whole variable domain, filled in from reference TRBV19 and TRBJ2-7, reads DGGITQSPKYLFRKEGQNVTLSCEQNLNHDAMYWYRQDPGQGLRLIYYSQIVNDFQKGDIAEGYSVSREKKESFPLTVTSAQKNPTAFYLCASSIGAGSDEQYFGPGTRLTVT.

The chain combines TRBV7-6 with TRBJ1-6, with TRBD1 matching 7 bases. The V gene's germline CDR1 is SGHVS and CDR2 FNYEAQ. J lost 7 bases, V lost 5 bases, and 5 bases had no gene match. CDR3 size: 14 residues. CDR3 bases: TGTGCCAGCAGCCCCGCGACAGGGAATTCACCCCTCCACTTT. Its translation: CASSPATGNSPLHF.